The T cell receptor (beta chain) under discussion was sequenced for a study of T cell responses to AZD1222 COVID-19 vaccine. Clones were read by immunoSEQ multiplex PCR, and TCRdb kept only the in-frame ones, dropping some. The table shows about 140,000 clones, with more than 70% occurring only once. The CDR3 is 14 residues long. V lost 4 bases to trimming and J lost 7 bases, with 18 bases between them. Germline assignment: CDR1 SGDLS and CDR2 YYNGEE. The TCR sequence derives from an adult in good health. Sequencing used peripheral blood, obtained on day 0 of AZD1222 vaccination. This chain uses TRBV9 with TRBJ2-7; maybe TRBD1 (7 bases). CDR3 sequence reads: CASSRRDSLEEQYF. DNA for the CDR3: TGTGCCAGCAGCCGGCGGGACAGCCTGGAGGAGCAGTACTTC. Looking up the rest from reference TRBV9 and TRBJ2-7 gives the full variable domain: DSGVTQTPKHLITATGQRVTLRCSPRSGDLSVYWYQQSLDQGLQFLIQYYNGEERAKGNILERFSAQQFPDLHSELNLSSLELGDSALYFCASSRRDSLEEQYFGPGTRLTVT.